The clone carrying this T cell receptor (beta chain) was picked up many times. Its cognate antigen is unknown. CDR3 length: 15 residues. CDR1 is SGHRS and CDR2 is YFSETQ in the germline V gene. Trimming cost V 3 bases and J 3 bases; bases outside gene matches: 7. Study outcomes and limitations: Larger-cohort validation covered only one TCR beta V-J rearrangement. Tumor-infiltrating Treg TCR alpha and beta sequences overlapped most with tumor naive CD4+ T cells, then blood naive. Tumor memory CD4+ T cell TCR gene usage was found to cluster with blood and lymph node memory CD4+ cells and with lymph node naive CD4+ cells.

After constant-region reverse-primer amplification, full-length variable regions underwent semi-nested PCR with Nested Universal Primer A. Each CDR3 protein gets one entry after TCRdb re-called the 5' RACE reads with MiXCR. The sample includes approximately 60,000 distinct CDR3 sequences, less than 30% of them seen just once. Tregs were sorted as CD4+CD25+CD127-/low cells. Sequencing was carried out using tumor-infiltrating Tregs sorted from the breast tumor. The V call is TRBV5-1, the J call TRBJ2-7, with 9 bases matching TRBD1. The receptor was isolated from a female donor with breast cancer. CDR3: CASSSSGTGIYEQYF. In nucleotides, the CDR3 is TGCGCCAGCAGCTCCAGCGGGACAGGGATCTACGAGCAGTACTTC.